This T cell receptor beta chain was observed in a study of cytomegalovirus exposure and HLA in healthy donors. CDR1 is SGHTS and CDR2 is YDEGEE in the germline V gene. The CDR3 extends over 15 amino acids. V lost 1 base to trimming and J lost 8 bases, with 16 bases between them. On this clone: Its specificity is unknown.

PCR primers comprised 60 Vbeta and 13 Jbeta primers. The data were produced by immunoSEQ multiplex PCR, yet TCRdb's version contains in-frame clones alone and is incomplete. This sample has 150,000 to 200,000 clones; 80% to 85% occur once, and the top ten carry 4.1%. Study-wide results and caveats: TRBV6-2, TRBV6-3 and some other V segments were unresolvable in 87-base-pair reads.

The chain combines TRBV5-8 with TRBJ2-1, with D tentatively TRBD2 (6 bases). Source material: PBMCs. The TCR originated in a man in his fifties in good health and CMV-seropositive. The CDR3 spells CASSLFGTVSYEQFF. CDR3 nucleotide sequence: TGTGCCAGCAGCTTGTTTGGGACTGTCTCGTATGAGCAGTTCTTC.